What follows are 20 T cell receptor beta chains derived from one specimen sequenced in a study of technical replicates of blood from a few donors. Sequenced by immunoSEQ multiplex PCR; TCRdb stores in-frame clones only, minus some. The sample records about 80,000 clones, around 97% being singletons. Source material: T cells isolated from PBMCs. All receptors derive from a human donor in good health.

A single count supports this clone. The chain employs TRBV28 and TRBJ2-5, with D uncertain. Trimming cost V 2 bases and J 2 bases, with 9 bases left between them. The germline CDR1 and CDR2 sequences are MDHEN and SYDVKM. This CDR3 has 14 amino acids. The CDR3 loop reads CASSLRFRQETQYF. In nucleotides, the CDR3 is TGTGCCAGCAGTTTACGATTCAGACAAGAGACCCAGTACTTC.

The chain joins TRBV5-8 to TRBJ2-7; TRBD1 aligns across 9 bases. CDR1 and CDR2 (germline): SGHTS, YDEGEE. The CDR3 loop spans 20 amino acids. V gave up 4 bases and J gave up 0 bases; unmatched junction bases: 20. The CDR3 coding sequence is TGTGCCAGCAGCCATACCTCCGGGACAGGGTGGCCCTCGGACTCCTACGAGCAGTACTTC. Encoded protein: CASSHTSGTGWPSDSYEQYF.

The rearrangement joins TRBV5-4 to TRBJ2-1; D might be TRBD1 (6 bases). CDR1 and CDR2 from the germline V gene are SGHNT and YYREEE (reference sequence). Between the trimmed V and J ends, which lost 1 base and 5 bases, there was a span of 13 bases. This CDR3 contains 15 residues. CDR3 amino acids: CASSLRQGHDNEQFF. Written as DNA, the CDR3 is TGTGCCAGCAGCTTGCGGCAGGGGCATGACAATGAGCAGTTCTTC.

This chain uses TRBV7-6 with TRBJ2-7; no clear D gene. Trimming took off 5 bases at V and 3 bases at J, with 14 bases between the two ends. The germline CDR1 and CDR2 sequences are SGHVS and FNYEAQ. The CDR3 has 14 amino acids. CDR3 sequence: CASSPRPLSYEQYF. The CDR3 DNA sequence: TGTGCCAGCAGCCCTAGGCCCCTAAGCTACGAGCAGTACTTC.

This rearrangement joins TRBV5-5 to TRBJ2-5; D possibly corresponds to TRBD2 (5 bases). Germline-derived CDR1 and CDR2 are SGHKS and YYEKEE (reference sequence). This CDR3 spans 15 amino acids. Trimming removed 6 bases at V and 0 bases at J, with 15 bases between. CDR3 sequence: CASTLGLLYQETQYF. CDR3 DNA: TGTGCCAGCACACTTGGACTGTTGTACCAAGAGACCCAGTACTTC.

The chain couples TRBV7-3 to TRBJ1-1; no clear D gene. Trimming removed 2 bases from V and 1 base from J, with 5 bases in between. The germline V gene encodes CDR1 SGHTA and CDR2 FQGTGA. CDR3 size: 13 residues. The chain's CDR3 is CASSLSKNTEAFF. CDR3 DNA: TGTGCCAGCAGCTTATCAAAGAACACTGAAGCTTTCTTT.

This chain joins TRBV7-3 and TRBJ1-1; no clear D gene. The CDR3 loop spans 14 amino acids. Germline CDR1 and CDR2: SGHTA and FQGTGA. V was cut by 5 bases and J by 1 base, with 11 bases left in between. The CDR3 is CASSLQSSNTEAFF. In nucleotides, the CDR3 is TGTGCCAGCAGCCTACAGAGCTCGAACACTGAAGCTTTCTTT.

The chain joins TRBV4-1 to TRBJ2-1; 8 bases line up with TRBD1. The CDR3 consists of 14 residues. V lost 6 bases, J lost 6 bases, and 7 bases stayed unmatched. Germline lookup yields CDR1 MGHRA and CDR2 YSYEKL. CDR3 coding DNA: TGCGCCAGCAGGAAAGGACAGGGAGTCAATGAGCAGTTCTTC. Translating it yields CASRKGQGVNEQFF.

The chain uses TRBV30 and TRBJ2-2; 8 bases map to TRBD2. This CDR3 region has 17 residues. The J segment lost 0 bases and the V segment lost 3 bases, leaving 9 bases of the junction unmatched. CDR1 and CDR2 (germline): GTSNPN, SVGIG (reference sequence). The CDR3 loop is CAWRSLRRGANTGELFF. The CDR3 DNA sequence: TGTGCCTGGAGAAGTTTGCGGCGGGGGGCGAACACCGGGGAGCTGTTTTTT.

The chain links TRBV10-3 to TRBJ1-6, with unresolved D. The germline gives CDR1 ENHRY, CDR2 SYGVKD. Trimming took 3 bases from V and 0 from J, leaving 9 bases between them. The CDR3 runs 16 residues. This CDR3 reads CAISDNPSSYNSPLHF. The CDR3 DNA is TGTGCCATCAGTGACAATCCGAGCTCCTATAATTCACCCCTCCACTTT.

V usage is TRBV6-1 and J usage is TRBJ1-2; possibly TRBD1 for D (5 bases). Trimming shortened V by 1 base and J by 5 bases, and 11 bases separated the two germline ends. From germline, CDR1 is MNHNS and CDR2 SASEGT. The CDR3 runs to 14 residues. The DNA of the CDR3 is TGTGCCAGCAGTGAAGGTGGCAGGGTATATGGCTACACCTTC. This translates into CASSEGGRVYGYTF.

DNA for the CDR3: TGCAGCGTTCGGGCAGGGGGCTCGACAGATACGCAGTATTTT. Translated: CSVRAGGSTDTQYF. The chain carries TRBV29-1 and TRBJ2-3; 8 positions agree with TRBD1. CDR3 length: 14 amino acids. The germline CDR1 and CDR2 sequences are SQVTM and ANQGSEA. V dropped 5 bases and J dropped 3; count of bases not matched to a gene: 7.

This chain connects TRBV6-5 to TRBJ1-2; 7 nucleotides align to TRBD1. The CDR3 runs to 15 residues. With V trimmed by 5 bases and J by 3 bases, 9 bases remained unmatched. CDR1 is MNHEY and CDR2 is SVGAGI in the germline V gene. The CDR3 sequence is CASSLHRDSHYGYTF. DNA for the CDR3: TGTGCCAGCAGTCTACACCGGGACAGTCACTATGGCTACACCTTC.

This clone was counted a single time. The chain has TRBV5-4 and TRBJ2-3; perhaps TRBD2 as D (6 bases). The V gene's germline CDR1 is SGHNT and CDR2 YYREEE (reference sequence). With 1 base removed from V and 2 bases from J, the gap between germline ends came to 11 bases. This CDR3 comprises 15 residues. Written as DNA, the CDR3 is TGTGCCAGCAGCTTGAAACTAGCTGACACAGATACGCAGTATTTT. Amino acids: CASSLKLADTDTQYF.

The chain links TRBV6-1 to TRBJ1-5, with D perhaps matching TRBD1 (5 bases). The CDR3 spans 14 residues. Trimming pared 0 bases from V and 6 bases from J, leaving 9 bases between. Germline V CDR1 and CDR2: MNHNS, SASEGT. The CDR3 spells CASSEAGEGQPQHF. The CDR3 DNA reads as TGTGCCAGCAGTGAAGCAGGGGAGGGTCAGCCCCAGCATTTT.

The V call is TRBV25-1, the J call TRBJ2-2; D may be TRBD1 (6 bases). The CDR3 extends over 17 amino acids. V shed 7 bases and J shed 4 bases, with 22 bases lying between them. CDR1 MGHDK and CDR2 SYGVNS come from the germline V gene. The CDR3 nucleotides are TGTGCCAGCACCCCCTCGGGGACACAGAGGGTCACCGGGGAGCTGTTTTTT. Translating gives CASTPSGTQRVTGELFF.

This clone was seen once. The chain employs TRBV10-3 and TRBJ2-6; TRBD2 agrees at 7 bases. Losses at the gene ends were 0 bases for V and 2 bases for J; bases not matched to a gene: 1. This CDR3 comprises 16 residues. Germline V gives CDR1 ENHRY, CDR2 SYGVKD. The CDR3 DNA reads TGTGCCATCAGTGAGTCGGGAGGGGCTGGGGCCAACGTCCTGACTTTC. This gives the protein CAISESGGAGANVLTF.

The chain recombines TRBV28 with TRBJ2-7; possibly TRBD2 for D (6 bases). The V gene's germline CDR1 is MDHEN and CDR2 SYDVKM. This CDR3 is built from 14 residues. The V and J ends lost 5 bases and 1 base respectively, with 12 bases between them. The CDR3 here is CASSGRLVSYEQYF. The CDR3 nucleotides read TGTGCCAGCAGTGGGAGACTAGTTTCCTACGAGCAGTACTTC.

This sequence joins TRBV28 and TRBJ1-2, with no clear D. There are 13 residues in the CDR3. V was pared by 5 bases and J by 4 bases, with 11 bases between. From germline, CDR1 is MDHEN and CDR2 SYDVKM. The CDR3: CASSPVPSYGYTF. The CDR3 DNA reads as TGTGCCAGCAGTCCAGTCCCCAGCTATGGCTACACCTTC.

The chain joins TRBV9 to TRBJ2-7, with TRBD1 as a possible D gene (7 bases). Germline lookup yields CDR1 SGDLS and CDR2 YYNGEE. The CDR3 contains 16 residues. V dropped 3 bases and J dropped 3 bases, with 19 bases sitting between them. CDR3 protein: CASSDGTAGLDYEQYF. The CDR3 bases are TGTGCCAGCAGCGACGGGACAGCGGGCCTAGACTACGAGCAGTACTTC.